This TCR beta chain comes out of a study of cytomegalovirus exposure and HLA in healthy donors. Clones were read by immunoSEQ multiplex PCR, and TCRdb kept only the in-frame ones, dropping some. In the table there are 150,000 to 200,000 clones, about 81% of which are singletons. The sequenced sample consisted of PBMCs. The sequence came from a woman between 25 and 40 years old in good health and CMV-seronegative.

CDR3 bases: TGTGCCAGCAGTTTAAACGGTTCACCCCTCCACTTT. It translates to CASSLNGSPLHF. J is TRBJ1-6 and V is TRBV27; D unresolved. The germline V gene encodes CDR1 MNHEY and CDR2 SMNVEV (reference sequence). Trimming left V 2 bases short and J 9 bases short, with 5 bases between. The CDR3 is made up of 12 amino acids.